The next 17 T cell receptor beta chains were all read from a single sample in a study of spatial heterogeneity in lung cancer. TCRdb fed the 5' RACE reads into MiXCR, producing one record per CDR3 protein. The data show roughly 39,000 distinct CDR3 sequences, over 6.5% seen once. Time point given: sample taken at primary tumor resection. The starting material was PBMCs, obtained at surgery. These receptors came from a female donor with early-stage non-small cell lung cancer.

This clonotype was counted ten times or more. The chain combines TRBV14 with TRBJ2-7; TRBD1 or TRBD2 may be the D gene (5 bases each). Trimming took 4 bases from V and 3 from J, leaving 10 bases between them. The germline V gene has CDR1 SGHDN and CDR2 FVKESK. The CDR3 extends over 13 amino acids. This CDR3 is CASSRLGGYEQYF. Here the CDR3 DNA reads TGTGCCAGCAGCCGCCTTGGGGGCTACGAGCAGTACTTC.

The CDR3 loop is CSAGGQEFNQPQHF. The CDR3 nucleotides read TGCAGTGCCGGGGGACAGGAGTTCAATCAGCCCCAGCATTTT. The chain combines TRBV20-1 with TRBJ1-5; TRBD1 matches 8 bases. Looked up from germline, CDR1 is DFQATT and CDR2 is SNEGSKA (reference sequence). With 6 bases clipped from V and 3 bases from J, the junction kept 7 bases outside the gene matches. The CDR3 totals 14 residues.

The V gene is TRBV7-9, the J gene TRBJ2-6; D might be TRBD2 (5 bases). Trimming removed 1 base at V and 0 bases at J, with 10 bases between. Looked up from germline, CDR1 is SEHNR and CDR2 is FQNEAQ (reference sequence). This CDR3 is built from 17 residues. The DNA for the CDR3 is TGTGCCAGCAGCTTAGTAGCGAAGGGCTCTGGGGCCAACGTCCTGACTTTC. Residues: CASSLVAKGSGANVLTF.

The V and J genes are TRBV6-2 or TRBV6-3 and TRBJ2-5; D unresolved. Germline lookup yields CDR1 MNHEY and CDR2 SVGEGT. The germline V and J ends were trimmed by 6 bases and 1 base, with 12 bases remaining between them. CDR3 length: 14 residues. This CDR3 reads CASSLDLAQETQYF. The CDR3 DNA sequence: TGTGCCAGCAGCCTAGACTTGGCCCAAGAGACCCAGTACTTC.

The chain links TRBV5-1 to TRBJ2-7, with TRBD2 matching 10 bases. This CDR3 has 16 residues. The junction had 9 bases not matched to a gene; V was cut back by 4 bases and J by 2 bases. Per germline, CDR1 SGHRS and CDR2 YFSETQ. CDR3 sequence (DNA): TGCGCCAGCAGCCCTCCTAGCGGGGGAGATCCCTACGAGCAGTACTTC. Amino acids: CASSPPSGGDPYEQYF.

This clonotype was detected many times. The chain uses TRBV12-3 or TRBV12-4 and TRBJ2-7; TRBD1 matches 7 bases. Losses at the gene ends were 6 bases for V and 4 bases for J; bases not matched to a gene: 9. The CDR3 is made up of 14 amino acids. CDR3 coding DNA: TGTGCCAGCAGAGACCGGGACAGACTTTACGAGCAGTACTTC. Its translation is CASRDRDRLYEQYF.

In its sample, this clonotype was seen many times. The gene calls are TRBV10-3 and TRBJ2-1; TRBD2 agrees at 8 bases. V shed 11 bases and J 8 bases; nucleotides not matched to a gene: 8. There are 12 residues in the CDR3. Germline V gene sequence: CDR1 ENHRY, CDR2 SYGVKD. The DNA of the CDR3 is TGTGCCGGCGGGGGGCTGGTCGATGAGCAGTTCTTC. Translation gives CAGGGLVDEQFF.

This clonotype turned up a few times. The chain employs TRBV18 and TRBJ1-5; 8 positions match TRBD1. The CDR3 consists of 15 residues. Germline trimming cut 4 bases from V and 2 bases from J; bases unmatched to any gene: 4. Germline loops: CDR1 KGHSH, CDR2 LQKENI. The CDR3 DNA is TGTGCCAGCTCACTTCAGGGGGCTGGCAATCAGCCCCAGCATTTT. It encodes CASSLQGAGNQPQHF. Based on the CDR3 plus reference TRBV18 and TRBJ1-5, the full variable domain is NAGVMQNPRHLVRRRGQEARLRCSPMKGHSHVYWYRQLPEEGLKFMVYLQKENIIDESGMPKERFSAEFPKEGPSILRIQQVVRGDSAAYFCASSLQGAGNQPQHFGDGTRLSIL.

This clonotype was recorded at least ten times. The chain employs TRBV28 and TRBJ2-5; D is perhaps TRBD1 or TRBD2 (5 bases each). V was pared by 6 bases and J by 2 bases, with 13 bases between. This CDR3 comprises 14 residues. The germline V gene has CDR1 MDHEN and CDR2 SYDVKM. The CDR3 nucleotides read TGTGCCAGCAGGCCCGGGACGGCACAAGAGACCCAGTACTTC. It codes for CASRPGTAQETQYF.

This rearrangement joins TRBV19 to TRBJ2-6, with no clear D. Germline V CDR1 and CDR2: LNHDA, SQIVND (reference sequence). The CDR3 runs to 16 residues. Trimming removed 6 bases at V and 0 bases at J, with 12 bases between. For the CDR3, the DNA is TGTGCCAGTAGGGCAGGCGGAGACTCTGGGGCCAACGTCCTGACTTTC. Its translation: CASRAGGDSGANVLTF.

The sample holds many counts of this clonotype. This chain connects TRBV15 to TRBJ2-6; 8 nucleotides agree with TRBD1. The V and J ends lost 3 bases and 0 bases, in that order; junction bases with no gene match: 7. Per the germline V gene, CDR1 is LNHNV and CDR2 is YYDKDF (reference sequence). This CDR3 is 18 amino acids long. In DNA form, the CDR3 reads TGTGCCACCAGCAGGAGGACAGGGCCAGGCTCTGGGGCCAACGTCCTGACTTTC. Its protein product is CATSRRTGPGSGANVLTF. Full variable domain (missing parts from reference TRBV15 and TRBJ2-6): DAMVIQNPRYQVTQFGKPVTLSCSQTLNHNVMYWYQQKSSQAPKLLFHYYDKDFNNEADTPDNFQSRRPNTSFCFLDIRSPGLGDTAMYLCATSRRTGPGSGANVLTFGAGSRLTVL.

This clonotype was observed a few times. This chain links TRBV20-1 with TRBJ1-4; 7 positions agree with TRBD1. There are 13 residues in the CDR3. The V gene's germline CDR1 is DFQATT and CDR2 SNEGSKA (reference sequence). The ends lost 5 bases at V and 2 bases at J; junction bases unmatched: 2. CDR3 sequence (DNA): TGCAGTGCTCTACAGGGGACTAATGAAAAACTGTTTTTT. This codes for CSALQGTNEKLFF.

This clonotype was seen more than once but under ten times. CDR3 sequence: CASSLSGNTGELFF. DNA for the CDR3: TGTGCCAGCAGCCTGTCCGGGAACACCGGGGAGCTGTTTTTT. This rearrangement joins TRBV6-2 or TRBV6-3 to TRBJ2-2; the D is unclear. Germline V gives CDR1 MNHEY, CDR2 SVGEGT. The CDR3 covers 14 residues. V was trimmed by 6 bases and J by 1 base, leaving 9 bases between them.

The genes are TRBV24-1 and TRBJ1-4, with TRBD1 matching 7 bases. CDR1 and CDR2 from the germline V gene are KGHDR and SFDVKD. CDR3 length equals 15 residues. Trimming at V came to 4 bases and at J to 7 bases, leaving 8 bases not matched to a gene. The CDR3 region is CATSDSRQGGEKLFF. DNA of the CDR3: TGTGCCACCAGTGACTCGAGACAGGGCGGTGAAAAACTGTTTTTT.

This clonotype occurred many times. The V call is TRBV12-3 or TRBV12-4, the J call TRBJ1-2, with TRBD1 as a possible D gene (6 bases). The CDR3 is made up of 14 amino acids. Trimming shortened V by 5 bases and J by 4 bases, and 14 bases separated the two germline ends. CDR3 in DNA: TGTGCCAGCAGTCCGTGGACAGAAGGCTATGGCTACACCTTC. Translation: CASSPWTEGYGYTF.

The chain has TRBV7-2 and TRBJ2-1; possibly TRBD2 for D (5 bases). The V gene's germline CDR1 is SGHTA and CDR2 FQGNSA. V dropped 2 bases and J dropped 4 bases, with 12 bases sitting between them. The CDR3 length is 15 residues. The CDR3 spells CASSLYGGGYNEQFF. The CDR3 DNA sequence: TGTGCCAGCAGCTTATACGGAGGTGGGTACAATGAGCAGTTCTTC. The complete variable domain, with remaining parts taken from reference TRBV7-2 and TRBJ2-1, reads GAGVSQSPSNKVTEKGKDVELRCDPISGHTALYWYRQSLGQGLEFLIYFQGNSAPDKSGLPSDRFSAERTGGSVSTLTIQRTQQEDSAVYLCASSLYGGGYNEQFFGPGTRLTVL.

The chain combines TRBV7-2 with TRBJ2-5; D is uncertain. The V gene lost 7 bases and the J gene lost 3 bases, with 15 bases spanning the gap. The CDR3 runs 14 residues. Germline CDR1 reads SGHTA; CDR2 reads FQGNSA. This chain's CDR3 is CASTLTGPEETQYF. The CDR3 region has the DNA TGTGCCAGCACCCTAACCGGCCCAGAAGAGACCCAGTACTTC.